The rows below give T cell receptor beta chains drawn from one sample of a study of T cells in Graves' hyperthyroidism and ophthalmopathy. TCRdb reanalysed the multiplex PCR reads using MiXCR and keeps one entry per CDR3 protein. The sample records fewer than 850,000 distinct CDR3 sequences, 15% to 20% being singletons. Sequencing input: blood. The receptors shown here come from a man in his fifties or sixties with Graves' hyperthyroidism. The CDR3 runs from the conserved cysteine through the conserved F or W. The D gene is left open where the match is weak. Size is omitted from some rows. Given values are once, few, many or a class for expanded clones.

v_call	j_call	clone_size	d_call	cdr3_aa	cdr3_nt
TRBV27	TRBJ2-7	few	.	CASSPGWDEQYF	TGTGCCAGCAGTCCTGGGTGGGACGAGCAGTACTTC
TRBV12-5	TRBJ1-2	few	.	CASGLEVGGYTF	TGTGCTAGTGGTTTGGAGGTGGGGGGCTACACCTTC
TRBV5-1	TRBJ1-1	.	.	CASRDLGGTGTEAFF	TGCGCCAGCAGGGACCTAGGGGGTACGGGCACTGAAGCTTTCTTT
TRBV2	TRBJ2-1	many	TRBD2	CASPPRGGRNEQFF	TGTGCCAGCCCTCCCCGGGGGGGGAGGAATGAGCAGTTCTTC
TRBV12-3/TRBV12-4	TRBJ1-1	many	.	CASSFGETEAFF	TGTGCCAGCAGTTTTGGGGAAACTGAAGCTTTCTTT
TRBV5-1	TRBJ2-7	few	TRBD2	CASSLTSGSVEQYF	TGCGCCAGCAGCCTGACTAGCGGGAGTGTCGAGCAGTACTTC
TRBV20-1	TRBJ2-4	.	TRBD2	CSASGRTKNIQYF	TGCAGTGCTAGCGGGAGGACCAAAAACATTCAGTACTTC
TRBV20-1	TRBJ1-5	many	.	CSARVTGYSNQPQHF	TGCAGTGCTAGAGTTACAGGTTATAGCAATCAGCCCCAGCATTTT
TRBV28	TRBJ1-5	many	.	CASSSRTASSNQPQHF	TGTGCCAGCAGTTCGAGGACAGCCTCTAGCAATCAGCCCCAGCATTTT
TRBV7-3	TRBJ2-1	many	.	CASSYGRGSYNEQFF	TGTGCCAGCAGCTACGGCCGGGGAAGTTACAATGAGCAGTTCTTC
TRBV19	TRBJ1-1	.	.	CASSISPENTEAFF	TGTGCCAGTAGTATTTCTCCAGAAAACACTGAAGCTTTCTTT
TRBV3-1	TRBJ2-5	few	TRBD2	CASSRAGTFQETQYF	TGTGCCAGCAGCCGAGCGGGAACATTTCAAGAGACCCAGTACTTC
TRBV13	TRBJ1-5	.	.	CASSLRDGLLQPQHF	TGTGCCAGCAGCTTAAGAGACGGGCTACTTCAGCCCCAGCATTTT
TRBV10-3	TRBJ2-5	many	.	CAISEGEGETQYF	TGTGCCATCAGTGAGGGGGAAGGAGAGACCCAGTACTTC
TRBV20-1	TRBJ2-7	.	.	CSAVPHPYEQYF	TGCAGTGCTGTTCCACATCCCTACGAGCAGTACTTC